This T cell receptor beta chain was captured in a study of T cells expressing NK-cell markers. Study context: Seven donors tested HCMV-seropositive and one tested seronegative among the eight sequenced. Study-level findings and limits: In several donors, dominant clonotypes made up roughly 25-60.1% of CD3+CD56-NKG2C+ cells. Whether the expanded NKG2C+ T cell clones recognized HCMV remained unclear.

TCRdb re-analyzed the 5' RACE reads; it lists each CDR3 protein once, without DNA. The sample totals 150,000 to 180,000 distinct CDR3 sequences. Points on this clonotype: What it binds is not known.

The germline gives CDR1 MNHEY, CDR2 SVGAGI. The CDR3 is 15 amino acids. Input material: blood T cells: a sorted CD56 or NKG2C T cell subset, CD4+ or CD8+ T cells, or bulk PBMC T cells (not recorded which). The V gene is TRBV6-5, the J gene TRBJ2-5; the D gene TCRdb calls, TRBD1, cannot be checked with no DNA. This receptor was identified in a woman aged 45-65 years in good health. The CDR3 loop reads CASSYFGQGPETQYF.